This TCR beta chain was documented in a study of T-cell reconstitution after alpha-beta-depleted transplantation in children. General study findings and limits: From newly produced T cells came most of the T-cell counts and diversity one year after transplant. Where alpha-beta T cells came from about two months after transplant was reportedly several hundred expanded graft clones. Recipient T cells and thymic progenitors that survived were the source of the high TCRbeta diversity seen at day 60 in some patients.

This clonotype was counted at least ten times. The antigen is undetermined. Construction of the TCRbeta library involved unique molecular identifiers. TCRdb processed the PCR reads anew with MiXCR; each CDR3 protein has one entry. The sample has 700,000 or so distinct CDR3 sequences; about 12% are singletons. Specimen: PBMCs, collected before TCRalphabeta/CD19-depleted stem cell transplant. This sequence originates from a girl aged 2 to 9 with congenital amegakaryocytic thrombocytopenia, due to receive a stem cell transplant.

CDR3 bases: TGCGCCAGCAGCCCAGGGGACAGAGGCACTGAAGCTTTCTTT. Amino acid sequence: CASSPGDRGTEAFF. The gene calls are TRBV5-1 and TRBJ1-1; 7 bases fit TRBD1. The CDR3 extends over 14 amino acids. Losses at the gene ends were 4 bases for V and 4 bases for J; bases not matched to a gene: 7. Germline V gene lookup returns CDR1 SGHRS and CDR2 YFSETQ.